This T cell receptor beta chain was sequenced for a study of identical twins. TCRdb independently ran MiXCR on the 5' RACE reads; one entry per CDR3 protein. The table includes hundreds of thousands of distinct CDR3 sequences, roughly an eighth detected once. CDR1 and CDR2 (germline): LGHDT, YNNKEL (reference sequence). The CDR3 spans 15 residues. Trimming removed 8 bases at V and 4 bases at J, with 20 bases between. There are a few counts of this clonotype. The antigen is unknown. Study-wide points: It was cross-sectional statistical analysis, not following the same donors, that the conclusions relied on. Monozygotic twin pairs showed more out-of-frame TCR alpha sharing than models estimated.

The data also belong to a second study, concerning yellow fever vaccine responses in identical twins.

The TCR originated in a woman aged 18 to 35 in good health. The sequenced sample was PBMCs. The V call is TRBV3-1, the J call TRBJ1-1; D is uncertain. The CDR3 spells CASGSHLAGTTEAFF. For the CDR3, the DNA is TGTGCCAGCGGATCACATCTGGCGGGTACCACTGAAGCTTTCTTT.